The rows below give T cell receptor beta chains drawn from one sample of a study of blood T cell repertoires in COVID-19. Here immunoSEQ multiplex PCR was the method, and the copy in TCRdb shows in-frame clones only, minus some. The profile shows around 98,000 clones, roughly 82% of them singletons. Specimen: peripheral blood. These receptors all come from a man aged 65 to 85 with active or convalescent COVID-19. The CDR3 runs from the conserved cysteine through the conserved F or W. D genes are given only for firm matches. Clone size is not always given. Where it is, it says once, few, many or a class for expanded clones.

DNA: TGTGCCAGCAGTGAAGCTCTGTTGATCGGGACAGAGAACACCGGGGAGCTGTTTTTT
CDR3: CASSEALLIGTENTGELFF
V: TRBV6-1
J: TRBJ2-2
length: 19
size: -
D: TRBD1

DNA: TGTGCCAGCAGCTCAGGAGGCAGCAATCAGCCCCAGCATTTT
CDR3: CASSSGGSNQPQHF
V: TRBV7-8
J: TRBJ1-5
length: 14
size: -
D: -

DNA: TGTGCCAGCAGCTTAGGGGCGGGACAGTACAATGAGCAGTTCTTC
CDR3: CASSLGAGQYNEQFF
V: TRBV11-3
J: TRBJ2-1
length: 15
size: -
D: -

DNA: TGTGCCAGCAGCCGCCAGGGGGCATCGTCCTACGAGCAGTACTTC
CDR3: CASSRQGASSYEQYF
V: TRBV5-6
J: TRBJ2-7
length: 15
size: -
D: TRBD1

DNA: TGTGCCAGTAGTCAACCTAGGAATAAAGCGTTCTTC
CDR3: CASSQPRNKAFF
V: TRBV19
J: TRBJ2-1
length: 12
size: -
D: -

DNA: TGTGCCAGCAGTTTCTCCCTGAATCAGCCCCAGCATTTT
CDR3: CASSFSLNQPQHF
V: TRBV12-3/TRBV12-4
J: TRBJ1-5
length: 13
size: -
D: -

DNA: TGCGCCAGCAGTAGGACCGGGACTAGTCGATTCAATGAGCAGTTCTTC
CDR3: CASSRTGTSRFNEQFF
V: TRBV10-1
J: TRBJ2-1
length: 16
size: -
D: TRBD2

DNA: TGTGCCAGCTCACCTCGGCAGGACTACGAGCAGTACTTC
CDR3: CASSPRQDYEQYF
V: TRBV18
J: TRBJ2-7
length: 13
size: -
D: -

DNA: TGTGCCAGCCTGCCAACCGGACAGGGTAAAGGTAGCAAAGCTTTCTTT
CDR3: CASLPTGQGKGSKAFF
V: TRBV5-6
J: TRBJ1-1
length: 16
size: -
D: TRBD1

DNA: TGTGCCTGGAGGGCCCTGGGACTAGGGGCTTTTGATACGCAGTATTTT
CDR3: CAWRALGLGAFDTQYF
V: TRBV30
J: TRBJ2-3
length: 16
size: -
D: TRBD2

DNA: TGTGCCAGCAGCCCACAGGGGCTGAATACCGGGGAGCTGTTTTTT
CDR3: CASSPQGLNTGELFF
V: TRBV6-4
J: TRBJ2-2
length: 15
size: -
D: TRBD1

DNA: TGTGCCAGCAGTTTAAACAGGGCGAACACCGGGGAGCTGTTTTTT
CDR3: CASSLNRANTGELFF
V: TRBV27
J: TRBJ2-2
length: 15
size: once
D: -

DNA: TGTGCCAGTTCGAGGGTAGCCACTGAAGCTTTCTTT
CDR3: CASSRVATEAFF
V: TRBV19
J: TRBJ1-1
length: 12
size: -
D: -

DNA: TGTGCCAGCCCGGGACTAGCGCCCGGGGAGCTGTTTTTT
CDR3: CASPGLAPGELFF
V: TRBV6-5
J: TRBJ2-2
length: 13
size: -
D: TRBD2

DNA: TGCGCCAGCACCCTGGTCGGGGATTCCTATGGCTACACCTTC
CDR3: CASTLVGDSYGYTF
V: TRBV5-1
J: TRBJ1-2
length: 14
size: -
D: -

DNA: TGCGCCAGCAGACGTGAAGGTTCACAGCCACAAGAGACCCAGTACTTC
CDR3: CASRREGSQPQETQYF
V: TRBV5-1
J: TRBJ2-5
length: 16
size: once
D: -

DNA: TGTGCCATCAGTGAATCGCAGGGGGGCACCGGGGAGCTGTTTTTT
CDR3: CAISESQGGTGELFF
V: TRBV10-3
J: TRBJ2-2
length: 15
size: -
D: -

DNA: TGCGCCAGCAGTGAACGGGCGGGGGAGCGCCGTGAGCAGTTCTTC
CDR3: CASSERAGERREQFF
V: TRBV10-2
J: TRBJ2-1
length: 15
size: -
D: TRBD2

DNA: TGCGCCAGCAAGAGGGATACGAACACCGGGGAGCTGTTTTTT
CDR3: CASKRDTNTGELFF
V: TRBV10-2
J: TRBJ2-2
length: 14
size: -
D: -

DNA: TGTGCCAGCAGTGATACAGGGGGAGGCGAAAAACTGTTTTTT
CDR3: CASSDTGGGEKLFF
V: TRBV6-1
J: TRBJ1-4
length: 14
size: -
D: TRBD1

DNA: TGTGCCAGCAGTTGGGCAGGGAAGGAGACCCAGTACTTC
CDR3: CASSWAGKETQYF
V: TRBV12-3/TRBV12-4
J: TRBJ2-5
length: 13
size: -
D: -

DNA: TGTGCCAGTAGTATTCGGACAGGGACGGGCAATCAGCCCCAGCATTTT
CDR3: CASSIRTGTGNQPQHF
V: TRBV19
J: TRBJ1-5
length: 16
size: once
D: TRBD1

DNA: TGTGCCAGTAGTTTCGGACAGGGAGTGTATGGCTACACCTTC
CDR3: CASSFGQGVYGYTF
V: TRBV19
J: TRBJ1-2
length: 14
size: -
D: TRBD1

DNA: TGCGCCAGCAGTGAGTCCCCGACTAGTACAGATACGCAGTATTTT
CDR3: CASSESPTSTDTQYF
V: TRBV10-2
J: TRBJ2-3
length: 15
size: few
D: -

DNA: TGCGCCAGCAGTGATCCGGGGGGCCCTAATGAGCAGTTCTTC
CDR3: CASSDPGGPNEQFF
V: TRBV10-1
J: TRBJ2-1
length: 14
size: -
D: -

DNA: TGTGCCAGCAGCTTAGCGCCGGACAGGGCGACTGAAGCTTTCTTT
CDR3: CASSLAPDRATEAFF
V: TRBV7-9
J: TRBJ1-1
length: 15
size: -
D: TRBD1

DNA: TGTGCCAGCAGTTACTCCCCCGGTAACTATGGCTACACCTTC
CDR3: CASSYSPGNYGYTF
V: TRBV6-5
J: TRBJ1-2
length: 14
size: -
D: -

DNA: TGTGCCAGCAGCTTAGAAGGGGCTGCGGGGGAGAACGAGCAGTACTTC
CDR3: CASSLEGAAGENEQYF
V: TRBV7-2
J: TRBJ2-7
length: 16
size: once
D: TRBD2

DNA: TGTGCCAGCAGCTCCTACAGCTACGAGCAGTACTTC
CDR3: CASSSYSYEQYF
V: TRBV11-2
J: TRBJ2-7
length: 12
size: -
D: -

DNA: TGTGCCAGCAGGGGAGAGCGGGGTGCAAATTCACCCCTCCACTTT
CDR3: CASRGERGANSPLHF
V: TRBV2
J: TRBJ1-6
length: 15
size: few
D: -

DNA: TGCAGCGTTGGAAGCGGGGGGGCGGGTGAGACCCAGTACTTC
CDR3: CSVGSGGAGETQYF
V: TRBV29-1
J: TRBJ2-5
length: 14
size: -
D: TRBD2

DNA: TGTGCCAGCAGCCAAGAAAGGCTAGCGGGGCACCAAGAGACCCAGTACTTC
CDR3: CASSQERLAGHQETQYF
V: TRBV3-1/TRBV3-2
J: TRBJ2-5
length: 17
size: -
D: TRBD2

DNA: TGTGCCACCAGCTCACAGGGGCGCCCCTACAATGAGCAGTTCTTC
CDR3: CATSSQGRPYNEQFF
V: TRBV15
J: TRBJ2-1
length: 15
size: -
D: TRBD1

DNA: TGTGCCAGCAGTTTGGGGGGACGGAGTGAAAAACTGTTTTTT
CDR3: CASSLGGRSEKLFF
V: TRBV27
J: TRBJ1-4
length: 14
size: -
D: -

DNA: TGTGCCAGCAGCACCGGACAGAACACTGAAGCTTTCTTT
CDR3: CASSTGQNTEAFF
V: TRBV11-2
J: TRBJ1-1
length: 13
size: -
D: -

DNA: TGTGCCTGGAGTGTAGGGGGATCGGGGGAGCAGTACTTC
CDR3: CAWSVGGSGEQYF
V: TRBV30
J: TRBJ2-7
length: 13
size: few
D: -

DNA: TGTGCCAGCAGCCACTCCCAGGGAGGGGGCTACACCTTC
CDR3: CASSHSQGGGYTF
V: TRBV3-1/TRBV3-2
J: TRBJ1-2
length: 13
size: -
D: -

DNA: TGTGCCAGCAGCTTGGTAGGGGGTAATGAGCAGTTCTTC
CDR3: CASSLVGGNEQFF
V: TRBV5-5
J: TRBJ2-1
length: 13
size: -
D: -

DNA: TGCGCCAGCAGTATAGCGGGGATAGGAGATACGCAGTATTTT
CDR3: CASSIAGIGDTQYF
V: TRBV10-2
J: TRBJ2-3
length: 14
size: few
D: TRBD2

DNA: TGCGCCAGCAGTGGTCAGTCGGACATTGGTGAGCAGTTCTTC
CDR3: CASSGQSDIGEQFF
V: TRBV10-1
J: TRBJ2-1
length: 14
size: -
D: -

DNA: TGTGCCAGCAGCTTAAGTGTTATCCGGAACACCGGGGAGCTGTTTTTT
CDR3: CASSLSVIRNTGELFF
V: TRBV7-3
J: TRBJ2-2
length: 16
size: -
D: -

DNA: TGTGCCACCCGACAGGCGAACTATGGCTACACCTTC
CDR3: CATRQANYGYTF
V: TRBV10-3
J: TRBJ1-2
length: 12
size: -
D: -

DNA: TGTGCCAGCAGAGCCAGGGGGGACACAGATACGCAGTATTTT
CDR3: CASRARGDTDTQYF
V: TRBV6-5
J: TRBJ2-3
length: 14
size: -
D: -

DNA: TGCGCCAGCAGCCAAGCTTTTGGGGGCGCGTGGGAAAAACTGTTTTTT
CDR3: CASSQAFGGAWEKLFF
V: TRBV4-3
J: TRBJ1-4
length: 16
size: -
D: -

DNA: TGTGCCAGCAGCGGGACTTCTACCTACGAGCAGTACTTC
CDR3: CASSGTSTYEQYF
V: TRBV3-1/TRBV3-2
J: TRBJ2-7
length: 13
size: -
D: -

DNA: TGTGCCACCAGCAGAGATCGGGGTAATCAGCCCCAGCATTTT
CDR3: CATSRDRGNQPQHF
V: TRBV15
J: TRBJ1-5
length: 14
size: -
D: -

DNA: TGCGCCAGCAGCTTGGTCGCTAGCGGGGGTGAGACCCAGTACTTC
CDR3: CASSLVASGGETQYF
V: TRBV5-1
J: TRBJ2-5
length: 15
size: -
D: TRBD2

DNA: TGTGCCAGCAGCTCCGGCCCAGCGCAAACGGGGACCCAGTACTTC
CDR3: CASSSGPAQTGTQYF
V: TRBV7-2
J: TRBJ2-5
length: 15
size: -
D: -

DNA: TGTGCCAGCACCGCCGGGTGGGGGCCCCTGATTGATACGCAGTATTTT
CDR3: CASTAGWGPLIDTQYF
V: TRBV9
J: TRBJ2-3
length: 16
size: -
D: -

DNA: TGTGCCAGTAACAAGCGGGGAACGAATGAGCAGTTCTTC
CDR3: CASNKRGTNEQFF
V: TRBV19
J: TRBJ2-1
length: 13
size: -
D: TRBD2

DNA: TGTGCCAGCAGCTTACTAGCGGGGGGATCCTACAATGAGCAGTTCTTC
CDR3: CASSLLAGGSYNEQFF
V: TRBV7-2
J: TRBJ2-1
length: 16
size: -
D: TRBD2

DNA: TGTGCCAGCAGCTTTTTCGGTGAGCAGTTCTTC
CDR3: CASSFFGEQFF
V: TRBV5-6
J: TRBJ2-1
length: 11
size: -
D: -

DNA: TGTGCCAGCAGCCAAGCGTGGCAGGAAAATCAGCCCCAGCATTTT
CDR3: CASSQAWQENQPQHF
V: TRBV4-2
J: TRBJ1-5
length: 15
size: -
D: -

DNA: TGTGCCAGCAGCAGAGGGGGAACTTATAATTCACCCCTCCACTTT
CDR3: CASSRGGTYNSPLHF
V: TRBV11-2
J: TRBJ1-6
length: 15
size: -
D: -

DNA: TGTGCCAGCAGCTTAGTGCGGTACACTGAAGCTTTCTTT
CDR3: CASSLVRYTEAFF
V: TRBV11-3
J: TRBJ1-1
length: 13
size: -
D: -